The rows below give T cell receptor beta chains drawn from one sample of a study of T cells in Graves' hyperthyroidism and ophthalmopathy. TCRdb called the multiplex PCR reads again in MiXCR, with one record for every CDR3 protein. Of approximately 520,000 distinct CDR3 sequences listed, around 22% are singletons. Sequences were obtained from blood. Receptor source: a woman in her 30s with Graves' ophthalmopathy. Each CDR3 is given with its conserved first and last residue. Fields, in order: D gene, clone size, J gene, V gene, CDR3 protein, CDR3 DNA. A D gene is named only where the DNA matches it firmly. Only some rows state a clone size, as once, few, many or a class for expanded clones.

d_call: .; clone_size: many; j_call: TRBJ1-2; v_call: TRBV6-1; cdr3_aa: CASSVGAWGYTF; cdr3_nt: TGTGCCAGCAGTGTGGGCGCCTGGGGCTACACCTTC
d_call: .; clone_size: many; j_call: TRBJ1-5; v_call: TRBV20-1; cdr3_aa: CSASDSNQPQHF; cdr3_nt: TGCAGTGCTAGTGACAGCAATCAGCCCCAGCATTTT
d_call: TRBD1; clone_size: .; j_call: TRBJ1-1; v_call: TRBV11-2; cdr3_aa: CASSFVEGQGSTEAFF; cdr3_nt: TGTGCCAGCAGCTTTGTGGAGGGACAGGGCTCCACTGAAGCTTTCTTT
d_call: .; clone_size: .; j_call: TRBJ1-2; v_call: TRBV7-9; cdr3_aa: CASSLGQNDNYGYTF; cdr3_nt: TGTGCCAGCAGCTTAGGGCAGAACGACAACTATGGCTACACCTTC
d_call: .; clone_size: .; j_call: TRBJ2-7; v_call: TRBV12-3/TRBV12-4; cdr3_aa: CASSSGDLNFHEQYF; cdr3_nt: TGTGCCAGCAGTTCAGGGGACCTAAACTTCCACGAGCAGTACTTC
d_call: .; clone_size: many; j_call: TRBJ1-1; v_call: TRBV12-3/TRBV12-4; cdr3_aa: CASSFSGGVDTEAFF; cdr3_nt: TGTGCCAGCAGTTTTTCGGGAGGGGTCGACACTGAAGCTTTCTTT
d_call: TRBD1; clone_size: many; j_call: TRBJ1-5; v_call: TRBV5-5; cdr3_aa: CASGTGGGNQPQHF; cdr3_nt: TGTGCCAGCGGGACAGGGGGAGGCAATCAGCCCCAGCATTTT
d_call: TRBD1; clone_size: few; j_call: TRBJ1-1; v_call: TRBV20-1; cdr3_aa: CSARNRGTVNTEAFF; cdr3_nt: TGCAGTGCAAGGAACAGGGGCACAGTGAACACTGAAGCTTTCTTT
d_call: TRBD1; clone_size: many; j_call: TRBJ1-5; v_call: TRBV2; cdr3_aa: CASREGQGLRLNQPQHF; cdr3_nt: TGTGCCAGCAGGGAGGGACAGGGGCTTAGGCTGAATCAGCCCCAGCATTTT
d_call: .; clone_size: few; j_call: TRBJ1-1; v_call: TRBV19; cdr3_aa: CASGPTAGNTEAFF; cdr3_nt: TGTGCCAGTGGACCGACGGCCGGGAACACTGAAGCTTTCTTT
d_call: .; clone_size: many; j_call: TRBJ1-1; v_call: TRBV5-1; cdr3_aa: CASSVTEHAEAFF; cdr3_nt: TGCGCCAGCAGCGTGACAGAACATGCTGAAGCTTTCTTT
d_call: TRBD1; clone_size: .; j_call: TRBJ2-2; v_call: TRBV29-1; cdr3_aa: CSVERPGQGAGELFF; cdr3_nt: TGCAGCGTTGAACGACCGGGACAGGGGGCCGGGGAGCTGTTTTTT
d_call: .; clone_size: .; j_call: TRBJ2-7; v_call: TRBV7-2; cdr3_aa: CASSLLPGESYEQYF; cdr3_nt: TGTGCCAGCAGCTTACTACCAGGGGAATCCTACGAGCAGTACTTC
d_call: .; clone_size: .; j_call: TRBJ1-1; v_call: TRBV6-2/TRBV6-3; cdr3_aa: CASSFGQEAFF; cdr3_nt: TGTGCCAGCAGTTTTGGGCAGGAAGCTTTCTTT
d_call: .; clone_size: many; j_call: TRBJ1-2; v_call: TRBV6-1; cdr3_aa: CASSEWSGESGYTF; cdr3_nt: TGTGCCAGCAGTGAATGGTCAGGGGAGTCTGGCTACACCTTC
d_call: TRBD1; clone_size: .; j_call: TRBJ2-7; v_call: TRBV5-4; cdr3_aa: CASSVLDRGWEQYF; cdr3_nt: TGTGCCAGCAGCGTTCTGGACAGGGGATGGGAGCAGTACTTC
d_call: .; clone_size: many; j_call: TRBJ1-5; v_call: TRBV5-1; cdr3_aa: CASSPDGYNQPQHF; cdr3_nt: TGCGCCAGCAGCCCGGACGGATACAATCAGCCCCAGCATTTT
d_call: TRBD1; clone_size: many; j_call: TRBJ2-7; v_call: TRBV12-3/TRBV12-4; cdr3_aa: CASSLRQGVHEQYF; cdr3_nt: TGTGCCAGCAGTTTAAGACAGGGTGTCCACGAGCAGTACTTC
d_call: .; clone_size: .; j_call: TRBJ1-1; v_call: TRBV4-2; cdr3_aa: CASSQDRDTLVDTEAFF; cdr3_nt: TGTGCCAGCAGCCAAGATCGGGACACCCTCGTGGACACTGAAGCTTTCTTT
d_call: TRBD1; clone_size: many; j_call: TRBJ2-7; v_call: TRBV6-5; cdr3_aa: CASSYSGQDAYEQYF; cdr3_nt: TGTGCCAGCAGTTACTCCGGACAGGACGCCTACGAGCAGTACTTC
d_call: .; clone_size: many; j_call: TRBJ1-1; v_call: TRBV5-6; cdr3_aa: CASSLSDRAPEAFF; cdr3_nt: TGTGCCAGCAGCTTGTCAGATAGGGCCCCTGAAGCTTTCTTT
d_call: .; clone_size: many; j_call: TRBJ2-7; v_call: TRBV11-2; cdr3_aa: CASSPGTTEWEQYF; cdr3_nt: TGTGCCAGCAGCCCTGGGACAACGGAATGGGAGCAGTACTTC
d_call: TRBD1; clone_size: many; j_call: TRBJ1-1; v_call: TRBV12-3/TRBV12-4; cdr3_aa: CASSGAGQENTEAFF; cdr3_nt: TGTGCCAGCAGTGGAGCGGGACAGGAGAACACTGAAGCTTTCTTT
d_call: TRBD1; clone_size: few; j_call: TRBJ2-7; v_call: TRBV28; cdr3_aa: CASSSSGQGSYEQYF; cdr3_nt: TGTGCCAGCAGTTCCTCGGGACAGGGGTCCTACGAGCAGTACTTC
d_call: .; clone_size: many; j_call: TRBJ2-7; v_call: TRBV30; cdr3_aa: CAGADGPYEQYF; cdr3_nt: TGTGCTGGGGCGGACGGACCCTACGAGCAGTACTTC
d_call: .; clone_size: .; j_call: TRBJ2-7; v_call: TRBV10-3; cdr3_aa: CAISEGPYEQYF; cdr3_nt: TGTGCCATCAGTGAGGGTCCCTACGAGCAGTACTTC
d_call: TRBD1; clone_size: many; j_call: TRBJ1-5; v_call: TRBV6-1; cdr3_aa: CASTDRVGQPQHF; cdr3_nt: TGTGCCAGCACTGACAGGGTAGGTCAGCCCCAGCATTTT
d_call: .; clone_size: .; j_call: TRBJ1-5; v_call: TRBV4-1; cdr3_aa: CASSQAERGVQPQHF; cdr3_nt: TGCGCCAGCAGCCAAGCCGAAAGGGGGGTTCAGCCCCAGCATTTT
d_call: .; clone_size: few; j_call: TRBJ2-2; v_call: TRBV2; cdr3_aa: CASMQVSGTGELFF; cdr3_nt: TGTGCCAGCATGCAGGTCTCGGGTACCGGGGAGCTGTTTTTT
d_call: .; clone_size: many; j_call: TRBJ1-2; v_call: TRBV7-2; cdr3_aa: CASSYEQGWNYGYTF; cdr3_nt: TGTGCCAGCAGCTACGAACAGGGTTGGAACTATGGCTACACCTTC
d_call: .; clone_size: few; j_call: TRBJ1-5; v_call: TRBV4-2; cdr3_aa: CASSQAYGLGGQPQHF; cdr3_nt: TGTGCCAGCAGCCAAGCATACGGCCTGGGGGGGCAGCCCCAGCATTTT
d_call: .; clone_size: .; j_call: TRBJ1-1; v_call: TRBV28; cdr3_aa: CASSLQRGAGGTEAFF; cdr3_nt: TGTGCCAGCAGTTTACAAAGAGGGGCGGGGGGCACTGAAGCTTTCTTT
d_call: TRBD2; clone_size: many; j_call: TRBJ2-2; v_call: TRBV12-3/TRBV12-4; cdr3_aa: CASSLRAGGPVGELFF; cdr3_nt: TGTGCCAGCAGTCTTCGAGCGGGGGGCCCTGTCGGGGAGCTGTTTTTT
d_call: TRBD1; clone_size: few; j_call: TRBJ1-5; v_call: TRBV28; cdr3_aa: CASSFKDRAGNQPQHF; cdr3_nt: TGTGCCAGCAGTTTTAAGGACAGGGCGGGCAATCAGCCCCAGCATTTT
d_call: .; clone_size: .; j_call: TRBJ2-7; v_call: TRBV7-9; cdr3_aa: CASSYRDLYEQYF; cdr3_nt: TGTGCCAGCAGCTATCGGGACCTCTACGAGCAGTACTTC
d_call: TRBD1; clone_size: .; j_call: TRBJ1-5; v_call: TRBV6-2/TRBV6-3; cdr3_aa: CASSLRQGLNQPQHF; cdr3_nt: TGTGCCAGCAGTCTCCGACAGGGGCTCAATCAGCCCCAGCATTTT
d_call: TRBD1; clone_size: few; j_call: TRBJ2-1; v_call: TRBV3-1; cdr3_aa: CASSRRDRGNEQFF; cdr3_nt: TGTGCCAGCAGCCGACGGGACAGGGGGAATGAGCAGTTCTTC
d_call: .; clone_size: many; j_call: TRBJ2-2; v_call: TRBV11-1; cdr3_aa: CASSPSFSRELFF; cdr3_nt: TGTGCCAGCAGCCCCTCCTTCTCCAGGGAGCTGTTTTTT
d_call: .; clone_size: many; j_call: TRBJ1-5; v_call: TRBV20-1; cdr3_aa: CSASDDNNQPQHF; cdr3_nt: TGCAGTGCTAGTGACGATAACAATCAGCCCCAGCATTTT
d_call: TRBD2; clone_size: few; j_call: TRBJ2-5; v_call: TRBV27; cdr3_aa: CASRPLAGGQETQYF; cdr3_nt: TGTGCCAGCAGACCACTAGCGGGGGGGCAAGAGACCCAGTACTTC
d_call: .; clone_size: .; j_call: TRBJ2-6; v_call: TRBV28; cdr3_aa: CASSLQVPGANVLTF; cdr3_nt: TGTGCCAGCAGTTTGCAGGTTCCCGGGGCCAACGTCCTGACTTTC
d_call: .; clone_size: many; j_call: TRBJ1-1; v_call: TRBV6-5; cdr3_aa: CASSYVGGEGMNTEAFF; cdr3_nt: TGTGCCAGCAGTTACGTGGGGGGCGAGGGTATGAACACTGAAGCTTTCTTT
d_call: TRBD2; clone_size: many; j_call: TRBJ2-7; v_call: TRBV11-2; cdr3_aa: CASSSGLVGNEQYF; cdr3_nt: TGTGCCAGCAGCTCCGGACTAGTGGGTAACGAGCAGTACTTC
d_call: .; clone_size: .; j_call: TRBJ2-5; v_call: TRBV20-1; cdr3_aa: CSAGPGPQYF; cdr3_nt: TGCAGTGCTGGTCCGGGGCCCCAGTACTTC